This section outlines one TCR beta chain sequence together with its context. This sample is part of a study of blood T cell repertoires in COVID-19. Study-wide context: Samples came from the United States, Italy and Spain, spanning acute and convalescent COVID-19.

Germline V gene data show CDR1 as LGHNA and CDR2 as YSLEER. V lost 0 bases to trimming and J lost 4 bases; unmatched junction nucleotides: 7. The CDR3 length is 17 residues. Original processing methods: Amplification from reference gene primers served as the basis for estimated nucleated cell counts. Some clones are missing from TCRdb's copy, which holds only in-frame ones; the method was immunoSEQ multiplex PCR. D and trimming come from the DNA, and the V and J calls and clone size come from that table. The sample comprises approximately 220,000 clones, more than 80% of which are singletons, and 3% to 4.5% rests with the top ten.

The V and J genes are TRBV4-3 and TRBJ2-1, with TRBD2 matching over 9 bases. The TCR was taken from a woman aged 40 to 49 with acute COVID-19. The source material was PBMCs or T cells enriched from blood (not recorded which). This chain's CDR3 is CASSQDLASGAYNEQFF. For the CDR3, the DNA is TGCGCCAGCAGCCAAGATCTGGCTAGCGGGGCTTACAATGAGCAGTTCTTC.